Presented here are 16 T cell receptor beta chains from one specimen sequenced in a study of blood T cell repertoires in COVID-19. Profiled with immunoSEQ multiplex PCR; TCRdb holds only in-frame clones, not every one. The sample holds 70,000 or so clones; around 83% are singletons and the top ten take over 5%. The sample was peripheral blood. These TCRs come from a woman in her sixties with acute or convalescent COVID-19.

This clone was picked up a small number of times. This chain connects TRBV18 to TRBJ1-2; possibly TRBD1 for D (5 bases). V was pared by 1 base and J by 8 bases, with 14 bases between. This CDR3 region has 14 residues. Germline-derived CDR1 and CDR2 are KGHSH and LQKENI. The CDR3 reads CASSPQGWGDGYTF. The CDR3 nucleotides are TGTGCCAGCTCACCACAGGGCTGGGGCGACGGCTACACCTTC. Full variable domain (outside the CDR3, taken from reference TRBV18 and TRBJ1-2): NAGVMQNPRHLVRRRGQEARLRCSPMKGHSHVYWYRQLPEEGLKFMVYLQKENIIDESGMPKERFSAEFPKEGPSILRIQQVVRGDSAAYFCASSPQGWGDGYTFGSGTRLTVV.

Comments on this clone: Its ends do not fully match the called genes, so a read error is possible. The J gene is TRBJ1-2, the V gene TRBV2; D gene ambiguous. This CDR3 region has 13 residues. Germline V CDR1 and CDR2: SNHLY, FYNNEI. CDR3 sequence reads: CASTEGRVIGYTF. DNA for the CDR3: TGTGCCAGCACTGAAGGGAGGGTAATCGGCTACACCTTC. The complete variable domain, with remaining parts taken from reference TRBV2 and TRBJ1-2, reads EPEVTQTPSHQVTQMGQEVILRCVPISNHLYFYWYRQILGQKVEFLVSFYNNEISEKSEIFDDQFSVERPDGSNFTLKIRSTKLEDSAMYFCASTEGRVIGYTFGSGTRLTVV.

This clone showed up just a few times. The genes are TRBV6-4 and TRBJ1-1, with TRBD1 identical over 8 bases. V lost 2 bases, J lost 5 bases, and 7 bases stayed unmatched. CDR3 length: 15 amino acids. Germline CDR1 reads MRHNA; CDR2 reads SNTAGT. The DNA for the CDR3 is TGTGCCAGCAGTGACGGCACAGGGGGGAGTACTGAAGCTTTCTTT. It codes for CASSDGTGGSTEAFF.

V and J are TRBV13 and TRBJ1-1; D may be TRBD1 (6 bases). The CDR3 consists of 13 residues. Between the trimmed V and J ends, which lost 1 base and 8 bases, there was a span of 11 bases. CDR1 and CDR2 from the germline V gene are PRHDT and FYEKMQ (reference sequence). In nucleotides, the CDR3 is TGTGCCAGCAGCTTAGTTAGGGGGGGCGAAGCTTTCTTT. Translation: CASSLVRGGEAFF.

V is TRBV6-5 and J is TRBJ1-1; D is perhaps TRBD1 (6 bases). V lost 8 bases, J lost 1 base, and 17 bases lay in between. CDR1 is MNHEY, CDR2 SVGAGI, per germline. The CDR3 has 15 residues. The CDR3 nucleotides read TGTGCCAGCGGTAGTAGAGGACAGCCGAACACTGAAGCTTTCTTT. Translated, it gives CASGSRGQPNTEAFF.

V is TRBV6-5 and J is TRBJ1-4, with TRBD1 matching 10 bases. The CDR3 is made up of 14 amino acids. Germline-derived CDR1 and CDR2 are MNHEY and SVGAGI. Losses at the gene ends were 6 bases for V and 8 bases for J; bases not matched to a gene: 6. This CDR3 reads CASSLDRGWEKLFF. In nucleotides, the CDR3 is TGTGCCAGCAGCCTGGACAGGGGGTGGGAAAAACTGTTTTTT.

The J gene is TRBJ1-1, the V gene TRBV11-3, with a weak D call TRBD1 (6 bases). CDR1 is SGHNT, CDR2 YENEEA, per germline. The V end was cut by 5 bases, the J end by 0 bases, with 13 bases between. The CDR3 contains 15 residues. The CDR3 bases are TGTGCCAGCAGCCCTCCGACAGGCATGAACACTGAAGCTTTCTTT. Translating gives CASSPPTGMNTEAFF.

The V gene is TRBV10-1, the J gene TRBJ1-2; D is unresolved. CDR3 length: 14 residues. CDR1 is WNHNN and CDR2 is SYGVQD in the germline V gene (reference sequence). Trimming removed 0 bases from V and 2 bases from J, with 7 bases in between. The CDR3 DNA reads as TGCGCCAGCAGTGAGTCGGGCCTCAACTATGGCTACACCTTC. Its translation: CASSESGLNYGYTF.

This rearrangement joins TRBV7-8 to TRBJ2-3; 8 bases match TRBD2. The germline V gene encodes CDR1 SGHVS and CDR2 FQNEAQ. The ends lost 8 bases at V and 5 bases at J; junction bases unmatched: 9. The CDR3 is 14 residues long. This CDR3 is CASFLGGAGDTQYF. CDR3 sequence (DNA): TGTGCCAGCTTCCTCGGGGGGGCCGGAGATACGCAGTATTTT.

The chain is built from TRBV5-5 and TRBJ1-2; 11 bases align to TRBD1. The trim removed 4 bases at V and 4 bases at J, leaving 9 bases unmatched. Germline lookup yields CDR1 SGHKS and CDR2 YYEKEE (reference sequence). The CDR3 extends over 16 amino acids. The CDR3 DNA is TGTGCCAGCAGCGCCGATCCCGGGACAGGGGGCTATGGCTACACCTTC. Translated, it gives CASSADPGTGGYGYTF.

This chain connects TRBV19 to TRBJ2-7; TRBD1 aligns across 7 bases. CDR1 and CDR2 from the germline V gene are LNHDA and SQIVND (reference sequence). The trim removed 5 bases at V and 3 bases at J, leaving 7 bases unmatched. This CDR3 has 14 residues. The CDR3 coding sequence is TGTGCCAGTAGTTCTCTGGGGGACAGCTACGAGCAGTACTTC. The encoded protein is CASSSLGDSYEQYF.

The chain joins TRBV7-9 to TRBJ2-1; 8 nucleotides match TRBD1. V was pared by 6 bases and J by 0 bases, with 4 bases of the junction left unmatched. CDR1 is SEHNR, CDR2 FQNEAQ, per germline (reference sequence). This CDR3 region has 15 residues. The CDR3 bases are TGTGCCAGCAGAACAACAGGGGGCTCCTACAATGAGCAGTTCTTC. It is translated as CASRTTGGSYNEQFF.

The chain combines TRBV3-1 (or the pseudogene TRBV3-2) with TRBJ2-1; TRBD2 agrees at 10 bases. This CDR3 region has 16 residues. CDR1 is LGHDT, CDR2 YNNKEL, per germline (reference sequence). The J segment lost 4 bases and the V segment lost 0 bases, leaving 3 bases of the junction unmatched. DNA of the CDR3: TGTGCCAGCAGCCAAGAGATACTAGCGGGATACAATGAGCAGTTCTTC. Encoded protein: CASSQEILAGYNEQFF.

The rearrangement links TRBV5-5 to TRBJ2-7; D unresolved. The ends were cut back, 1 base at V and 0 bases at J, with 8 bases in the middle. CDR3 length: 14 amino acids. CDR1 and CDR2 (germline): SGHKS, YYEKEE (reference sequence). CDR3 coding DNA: TGTGCCAGCAGCTTGTACCCTAGCTCCTACGAGCAGTACTTC. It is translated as CASSLYPSSYEQYF.

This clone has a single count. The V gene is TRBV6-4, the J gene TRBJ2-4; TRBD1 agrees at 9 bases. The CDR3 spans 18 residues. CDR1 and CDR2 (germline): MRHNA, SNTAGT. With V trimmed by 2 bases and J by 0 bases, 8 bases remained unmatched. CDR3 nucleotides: TGTGCCAGCAGTGACCTCGGGACAGGGTGGCTAGCCAAAAACATTCAGTACTTC. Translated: CASSDLGTGWLAKNIQYF.

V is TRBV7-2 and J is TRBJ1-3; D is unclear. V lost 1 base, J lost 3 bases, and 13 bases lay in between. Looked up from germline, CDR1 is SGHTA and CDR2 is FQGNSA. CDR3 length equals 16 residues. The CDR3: CASSLVAVRGGNTIYF. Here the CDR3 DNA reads TGTGCCAGCAGCTTAGTTGCGGTTCGGGGTGGAAACACCATATATTTT. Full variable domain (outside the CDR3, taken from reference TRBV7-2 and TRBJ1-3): GAGVSQSPSNKVTEKGKDVELRCDPISGHTALYWYRQSLGQGLEFLIYFQGNSAPDKSGLPSDRFSAERTGGSVSTLTIQRTQQEDSAVYLCASSLVAVRGGNTIYFGEGSWLTVV.